This T cell receptor beta chain was sequenced during a study of Ad26.COV2.S vaccination and SARS-CoV-2 variants. Treatment given: about 20 received Ad26.COV2.S at low or high dose, single or two shots; several received placebo; per-sample allocation not given. Day 63 after the first vaccine or placebo injection was the time point for sampling. Concerning this clone: Its antigen is currently unknown.

Points from the study as a whole: The placebo group had lower spike-specific TCR breadth than the vaccine recipients did. The analyses of TCR breadth and depth may have understated the size of total T cell responses.

TCRdb keeps only in-frame clones here, not all; method: immunoSEQ multiplex PCR. This table holds about 470,000 clones, about 90% found once. Germline V gene sequence: CDR1 LNHDA, CDR2 SQIVND (reference sequence). The V segment lost 4 bases and the J segment 0 bases; nucleotides outside the gene matches: 4. The CDR3 extends over 16 amino acids. The receptor's source is a person aged 18-65 years who received the Ad26.COV2.S COVID-19 vaccine or a placebo. The sequencing here drew on peripheral blood, taken in a trial of Ad26.COV2.S vaccine versus placebo. The V call is TRBV19, the J call TRBJ1-3; 9 bases agree with TRBD1. The CDR3 DNA sequence: TGTGCCAGTAGTACCTACAGGGGGCCCTCTGGAAACACCATATATTTT. As protein: CASSTYRGPSGNTIYF.